The clone carrying this TCR beta chain was recorded a few times. The data were taken from a study of T-cell memory formation after mild COVID-19. The ends were cut back, 4 bases at V and 8 bases at J, with 14 bases in the middle. The CDR3 length is 14 residues. Germline CDR1 reads SGHTA; CDR2 reads FQGNSA. Via MiXCR, TCRdb re-called the 5' RACE reads, giving one row per CDR3 protein. In the table there are fewer than 700,000 distinct CDR3 sequences, less than 25% of which are singletons. V and J are TRBV7-2 and TRBJ1-4; the D gene is possibly TRBD1 (6 bases). Sequenced: PBMCs or a T cell subset sorted from them (not recorded which). This receptor was identified in an adult woman who had mild COVID-19 (a few samples of this study predate the infection). Cell type and time point are not known. The CDR3 loop reads CASSSQGGGEKLFF. Written as DNA, the CDR3 is TGTGCCAGCAGCTCCCAAGGGGGAGGAGAAAAACTGTTTTTT.